The entry below gives a single T cell receptor (beta chain) sequence along with its context. Original data processing: Nucleated cell number was recorded as an estimate derived from reference gene primer amplification. Generated by immunoSEQ multiplex PCR, the TCRdb table keeps only in-frame clones and is missing some. The V and J calls and clone size are taken from that table; D and trimming were inferred from the DNA. Among some 140,000 clones listed, around 85% were seen once. V lost 7 bases, J lost 0 bases, and 19 bases lay in between. CDR3 length: 17 amino acids. The germline gives CDR1 LNHDA, CDR2 SQIVND (reference sequence). This record comes from a study of blood T cell repertoires in COVID-19. The wider study: Sites in the United States, Italy and Spain provided acute and convalescent COVID-19 samples. PBMCs, B-cell-depleted T cells, or T cells provided the cDNA or gDNA that made up the material.

The chain is built from TRBV19 and TRBJ2-1, with a possible D match to TRBD2 (6 bases). The sequenced material came from peripheral blood. The sequence came from a human donor in a cohort sampled during active COVID-19. The DNA for the CDR3 is TGTGCCAGTATGGCGGGAAGGGCCCTTACCTCCTACAATGAGCAGTTCTTC. Protein sequence: CASMAGRALTSYNEQFF.